This T cell receptor (beta chain) was identified during a study of shared clonotypes between healthy human individuals. Study-level background: Two women and a few men aged 18 to 49 served as donors.

The CDR3 consists of 14 residues. CDR1 and CDR2 (germline): MGHRA, YSYEKL. The V end was cut by 3 bases, the J end by 8 bases, with 14 bases between. The study ran the assay at deep level. The protocol was immunoSEQ multiplex PCR, while the TCRdb copy is restricted to in-frame clones and leaves out a portion. The sample lists about 680,000 clones, approximately 79% occurring once. The TCR sequence derives from a woman aged 30 to 39 in good health. The rearrangement links TRBV4-1 to TRBJ2-1, with D perhaps matching TRBD1 (6 bases). The source material was memory CD4+ T cells sorted from blood. Noted subset: CD45RA-negative fraction. The CDR3 here is CASSQSPAGDEQFF. The CDR3 region has the DNA TGCGCCAGCAGCCAGAGTCCGGCAGGGGATGAGCAGTTCTTC.